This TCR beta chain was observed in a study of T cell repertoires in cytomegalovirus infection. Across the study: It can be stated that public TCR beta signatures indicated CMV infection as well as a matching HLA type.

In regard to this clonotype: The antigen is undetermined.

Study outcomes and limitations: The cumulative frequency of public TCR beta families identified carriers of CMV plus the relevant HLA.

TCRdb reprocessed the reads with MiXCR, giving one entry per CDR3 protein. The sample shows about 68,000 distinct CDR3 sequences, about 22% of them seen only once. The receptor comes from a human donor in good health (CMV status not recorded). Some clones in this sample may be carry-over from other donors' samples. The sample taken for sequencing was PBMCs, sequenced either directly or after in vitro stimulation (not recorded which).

Written as DNA, the CDR3 is TGTGCCAGCAGCCCGGACAGGGAAGAGACCCAGTACTTC. This sequence encodes CASSPDREETQYF. The chain carries TRBV2 and TRBJ2-5, with TRBD1 matching 8 bases. CDR1 and CDR2 from the germline V gene are SNHLY and FYNNEI. V shed 6 bases and J 3 bases; nucleotides not matched to a gene: 3. CDR3 length equals 13 residues.